The 6 T cell receptor beta chains listed next were all sequenced from one sample in a study of memory CD4+ T cells and cytomegalovirus serostatus. The sort gate was single viable CD3+CD4+CD8-CD45RO+ cells for memory CD4+ T cells. Profiling relied on immunoSEQ multiplex PCR, and the TCRdb table lists in-frame clones only, not all of them. In the table there are about 41,000 clones, 75% to 85% of which are singletons. The sequencing input was memory CD4+ T cells from blood. The source of these receptors is an adult in good health and CMV-seronegative.

V gene TRBV6-4 combines with J gene TRBJ1-1, with D unresolved. The V gene's germline CDR1 is MRHNA and CDR2 SNTAGT. This CDR3 comprises 13 residues. Trimming took 4 bases from V and 5 from J, leaving 11 bases between them. DNA of the CDR3: TGTGCCAGCAGTGTACGCGAGAAAACTGAAGCTTTCTTT. Translated, it gives CASSVREKTEAFF.

This chain links TRBV5-4 with TRBJ1-2, with D tentatively TRBD1 (6 bases). The CDR3 runs 14 residues. V lost 5 bases, J lost 2 bases, and 13 bases lay in between. Germline CDR1 and CDR2: SGHNT and YYREEE (reference sequence). This chain's CDR3 is CASSSTGKNYGYTF. Written as DNA, the CDR3 is TGTGCCAGCAGTAGCACAGGGAAAAACTATGGCTACACCTTC.

The chain links TRBV5-6 to TRBJ2-5; 7 bases fit TRBD2. The CDR3 totals 16 residues. Trimming at V came to 2 bases and at J to 4 bases, leaving 11 bases not matched to a gene. The germline gives CDR1 SGHDT, CDR2 YYEEEE. The CDR3 reads CASSLAGLASGETQYF. Here the CDR3 DNA reads TGTGCCAGCAGCTTAGCAGGCCTCGCTAGCGGAGAGACCCAGTACTTC.

The chain recombines TRBV7-2 with TRBJ1-2; the D is unclear. This CDR3 region has 14 residues. V gave up 5 bases and J gave up 8 bases, with 18 bases separating them. Germline values: CDR1 SGHTA, CDR2 FQGNSA. CDR3 amino acids: CASSRPPGSEGYTF. The CDR3 DNA is TGTGCCAGCAGCCGACCCCCGGGTTCAGAAGGCTACACCTTC.

J is TRBJ1-6 and V is TRBV6-6; TRBD1 might be the D (6 bases). The V gene's germline CDR1 is MNHNY and CDR2 SVGAGI (reference sequence). The CDR3 covers 15 residues. The V end lost 5 bases, the J end lost 7 bases, and 15 bases lay between the germline ends. For the CDR3, the DNA is TGTGCCAGCAGTCGGGACACGGGAGAAAATTCACCCCTCCACTTT. Translated: CASSRDTGENSPLHF.

There are a few counts of this clone. The V call is TRBV7-9, the J call TRBJ2-3, with D possibly TRBD2 on 7 matching bases. V lost 5 bases and J lost 6, with 30 bases in between. The CDR3 consists of 19 residues. Per the germline V gene, CDR1 is SEHNR and CDR2 is FQNEAQ (reference sequence). CDR3 region: CASSEGGGRRGDSADTQYF. Here the CDR3 DNA reads TGTGCCAGCAGCGAAGGGGGGGGCAGGCGAGGTGACAGTGCTGATACGCAGTATTTT.